The 25 T cell receptor beta chains in this list originate from one sample, sequenced in a study of shared clonotypes between healthy human individuals. TCRdb's copy holds only in-frame clones and misses some; the assay was immunoSEQ multiplex PCR. Of roughly 2.2 million clones listed, around 92% are singletons. Sequenced input: naive CD4+ T cells from PBMCs. Subset given: CD45RA+ positively selected. The source is a man aged 18 to 30 in good health. Some clones in this sample may be carry-over from other donors' samples.

The chain carries TRBV7-3 and TRBJ2-6; no clear D gene. CDR1 SGHTA and CDR2 FQGTGA come from the germline V gene. CDR3 length equals 16 residues. Trimming took off 5 bases at V and 0 bases at J, with 11 bases between the two ends. CDR3 residues: CASSPRPDSGANVLTF. For the CDR3, the DNA is TGTGCCAGCAGCCCGCGCCCCGACTCTGGGGCCAACGTCCTGACTTTC.

The genes are TRBV9 and TRBJ2-5; D not certain. CDR3 size: 13 residues. The germline V gene has CDR1 SGDLS and CDR2 YYNGEE. V was pared by 0 bases and J by 5 bases, with 8 bases between. CDR3 DNA sequence: TGTGCCAGCAGCGTAGGAATCTTGGAGACCCAGTACTTC. Its translation is CASSVGILETQYF.

This clone came up once. The chain combines TRBV9 with TRBJ2-1; 12 bases line up with TRBD2. This CDR3 contains 15 residues. V gave up 2 bases and J gave up 10 bases; unmatched junction bases: 7. Per the germline V gene, CDR1 is SGDLS and CDR2 is YYNGEE. DNA of the CDR3: TGTGCCAGCAGCGTTTCTAGCGGGAGGGCGGTGGAGCAGTTCTTC. This sequence encodes CASSVSSGRAVEQFF. The whole variable domain, filled in from reference TRBV9 and TRBJ2-1, reads DSGVTQTPKHLITATGQRVTLRCSPRSGDLSVYWYQQSLDQGLQFLIQYYNGEERAKGNILERFSAQQFPDLHSELNLSSLELGDSALYFCASSVSSGRAVEQFFGPGTRLTVL.

This sequence joins TRBV6-1 and TRBJ2-5; 8 nucleotides line up with TRBD2. The germline V gene encodes CDR1 MNHNS and CDR2 SASEGT. This CDR3 has 15 residues. The ends lost 6 bases at V and 5 bases at J; junction bases unmatched: 11. The CDR3 loop reads CASRESGRVWETQYF. The CDR3 region has the DNA TGTGCCAGCAGGGAAAGCGGGAGAGTGTGGGAGACCCAGTACTTC.

The chain couples TRBV5-1 to TRBJ1-4; D is possibly TRBD1 (6 bases). There are 16 residues in the CDR3. From germline, CDR1 is SGHRS and CDR2 YFSETQ. Trimming shortened V by 4 bases and J by 3 bases, and 16 bases separated the two germline ends. In nucleotides, the CDR3 is TGCGCCAGCAGCGGGGGGCGCGAGGTATCTAATGAAAAACTGTTTTTT. Its translation: CASSGGREVSNEKLFF. The full variable domain, completed using reference TRBV5-1 and TRBJ1-4, is KAGVTQTPRYLIKTRGQQVTLSCSPISGHRSVSWYQQTPGQGLQFLFEYFSETQRNKGNFPGRFSGRQFSNSRSEMNVSTLELGDSALYLCASSGGREVSNEKLFFGSGTQLSVL.

The rearrangement joins TRBV4-3 to TRBJ2-5; 15 bases are a match to TRBD2. The closer fit of TRBJ2-7 to the DNA end suggests the J call may be wrong. Germline V gene lookup returns CDR1 LGHNA and CDR2 YSLEER. The CDR3 loop spans 18 amino acids. CDR3: CASSQDSWTSGRGYEQYF. CDR3 DNA sequence: TGCGCCAGCAGCCAAGATTCTTGGACTAGCGGGAGGGGTTACGAGCAGTACTTC.

The chain joins TRBV28 to TRBJ1-1; no firm D call. This CDR3 contains 14 residues. Trimming cost V 2 bases and J 4 bases, with 11 bases left between them. The V gene's germline CDR1 is MDHEN and CDR2 SYDVKM. The CDR3 DNA reads TGTGCCAGCAGTTTAACGCGGGCGGGCACTGAAGCTTTCTTT. Protein sequence: CASSLTRAGTEAFF.

The genes are TRBV2 and TRBJ2-5, with 7 bases lining up with TRBD1. CDR3 size: 14 residues. Germline CDR1 reads SNHLY; CDR2 reads FYNNEI. Unmatched junction bases numbered 5, after V lost 6 bases and J lost 1 base. The DNA of the CDR3 is TGTGCCAGCAGCGTGGGACAGATCCAAGAGACCCAGTACTTC. This translates into CASSVGQIQETQYF. Full variable domain (outside the CDR3, taken from reference TRBV2 and TRBJ2-5): EPEVTQTPSHQVTQMGQEVILRCVPISNHLYFYWYRQILGQKVEFLVSFYNNEISEKSEIFDDQFSVERPDGSNFTLKIRSTKLEDSAMYFCASSVGQIQETQYFGPGTRLLVL.

The rearrangement joins TRBV5-1 to TRBJ2-6; D might be TRBD2 (6 bases). V lost 4 bases to trimming and J lost 0 bases, with 11 bases between them. Germline V gene lookup returns CDR1 SGHRS and CDR2 YFSETQ. The CDR3 loop spans 16 amino acids. DNA of the CDR3: TGCGCCAGCAGCAGCACCGGGAGCTCTGGGGCCAACGTCCTGACTTTC. This gives the protein CASSSTGSSGANVLTF.

This chain joins TRBV19 and TRBJ2-1; D may be TRBD2 (6 bases). From germline, CDR1 is LNHDA and CDR2 SQIVND (reference sequence). The V end lost 6 bases, the J end lost 9 bases, and 9 bases lay between the germline ends. This CDR3 has 11 amino acids. CDR3 DNA sequence: TGTGCCAGTAGAGGGCGGGGTGAGCAGTTCTTC. Translation gives CASRGRGEQFF.

CDR3 region: CASSMSGRDTDTQYF. CDR3 nucleotides: TGTGCCAGCAGCATGAGCGGGAGGGACACAGATACGCAGTATTTT. The V gene is TRBV7-3, the J gene TRBJ2-3, with 10 bases fitting TRBD2. V was clipped by 5 bases and J by 2 bases; unmatched bases: 4. The length of the CDR3 is 15 residues. Germline V gene data show CDR1 as SGHTA and CDR2 as FQGTGA.

V is TRBV7-9 and J is TRBJ1-1; 9 nucleotides line up with TRBD1. The CDR3 runs 17 residues. V trimming: 5 bases; J trimming: 2 bases; junction bases outside the gene matches: 12. The germline V gene has CDR1 SEHNR and CDR2 FQNEAQ (reference sequence). The CDR3 region is CASSHRQGGVRNTEAFF. CDR3 sequence (DNA): TGTGCCAGCAGCCACCGACAGGGGGGAGTGAGAAACACTGAAGCTTTCTTT.

This chain uses TRBV28 with TRBJ2-7, with a possible D match to TRBD2 (6 bases). V shed 6 bases and J shed 2 bases, with 14 bases lying between them. The germline CDR1 and CDR2 sequences are MDHEN and SYDVKM. CDR3 size: 14 residues. The CDR3 bases are TGTGCCAGCAGCATCGGGAGCGCGGCCTACGAGCAGTACTTC. It encodes CASSIGSAAYEQYF. Using reference TRBV28 and TRBJ2-7 for the parts outside the CDR3, the full variable domain is DVKVTQSSRYLVKRTGEKVFLECVQDMDHENMFWYRQDPGLGLRLIYFSYDVKMKEKGDIPEGYSVSREKKERFSLILESASTNQTSMYLCASSIGSAAYEQYFGPGTRLTVT.

This chain uses TRBV6-1 with TRBJ2-2, with 9 bases fitting TRBD1. This CDR3 has 15 residues. Germline V gene data show CDR1 as MNHNS and CDR2 as SASEGT. Trimming took 6 bases from V and 5 from J; bases not matched to a gene: 7. CDR3 in DNA: TGTGCCAGCAGAGCCGGGACAGGGAGTACCGGGGAGCTGTTTTTT. Amino acids: CASRAGTGSTGELFF.

The table lists this clone with a count of one. This sequence joins TRBV6-1 and TRBJ2-7; D remains ambiguous. The germline CDR1 and CDR2 sequences are MNHNS and SASEGT. CDR3 length equals 14 residues. With 1 base removed from V and 7 bases from J, the gap between germline ends came to 14 bases. CDR3 loop: CASSEDPAPGEQYF. The DNA for the CDR3 is TGTGCCAGCAGTGAAGACCCCGCCCCGGGTGAGCAGTACTTC.

The chain couples TRBV5-1 to TRBJ1-6, with D perhaps TRBD1 (5 bases). Germline CDR1 is SGHRS and CDR2 is YFSETQ. The CDR3 is 15 amino acids. The ends were cut back, 0 bases at V and 9 bases at J, with 13 bases in the middle. The CDR3 is CASSLVGGSLSPLHF. For the CDR3, the DNA is TGCGCCAGCAGCTTGGTGGGGGGGAGTCTTTCACCCCTCCACTTT. The full variable domain, completed using reference TRBV5-1 and TRBJ1-6, is KAGVTQTPRYLIKTRGQQVTLSCSPISGHRSVSWYQQTPGQGLQFLFEYFSETQRNKGNFPGRFSGRQFSNSRSEMNVSTLELGDSALYLCASSLVGGSLSPLHFGNGTRLTVT.

The chain recombines TRBV4-1 with TRBJ1-4; no definite D call. Trimming pared 5 bases from V and 4 bases from J, leaving 11 bases between. Germline V gene lookup returns CDR1 MGHRA and CDR2 YSYEKL. CDR3 length: 14 amino acids. CDR3 in amino acids: CASSEDHLNEKLFF. The CDR3 DNA reads TGCGCCAGCAGCGAGGATCACCTTAATGAAAAACTGTTTTTT.

CDR3 amino acids: CASSPIRERFQTNEKLFF. CDR3 DNA sequence: TGTGCCAGCAGCCCCATCAGGGAGAGATTTCAAACTAATGAAAAACTGTTTTTT. The gene calls are TRBV11-2 and TRBJ1-4; D possibly corresponds to TRBD1 (5 bases). This CDR3 has 18 residues. Trimming took 5 bases from V and 1 from J, leaving 20 bases between them. Looked up from germline, CDR1 is SGHAT and CDR2 is FQNNGV.

This clone was recorded once. V gene TRBV6-1 combines with J gene TRBJ2-2; 7 bases are a match to TRBD2. The germline CDR1 and CDR2 sequences are MNHNS and SASEGT. CDR3 length: 14 amino acids. The V and J ends lost 6 bases and 4 bases, in that order; junction bases with no gene match: 5. The CDR3 region is CASREGGSTGELFF. The CDR3 region has the DNA TGTGCCAGCAGGGAGGGCGGGAGCACCGGGGAGCTGTTTTTT.

The rearrangement joins TRBV30 to TRBJ1-6; D remains ambiguous. CDR1 and CDR2 from the germline V gene are GTSNPN and SVGIG (reference sequence). Deletions cut 0 bases from V and 3 bases from J, with 9 bases between. CDR3 length: 15 residues. The CDR3 nucleotides read TGTGCCTGGAGTGTAATGGGTATCTATAATTCACCCCTCCACTTT. The encoded protein is CAWSVMGIYNSPLHF.

This chain uses TRBV11-3 with TRBJ2-6; 8 positions agree with TRBD1. CDR3 length: 16 amino acids. CDR1 is SGHNT, CDR2 YENEEA, per germline. The ends lost 5 bases at V and 4 bases at J; junction bases unmatched: 7. CDR3 DNA sequence: TGTGCCAGCAGCATCACAGGGGGTTCAGGGGCCAACGTCCTGACTTTC. Its translation is CASSITGGSGANVLTF.

The chain is built from TRBV5-4 and TRBJ2-3; TRBD2 might be the D (7 bases). V was cut by 4 bases and J by 6 bases, with 18 bases left in between. The CDR3 loop spans 15 amino acids. Germline assignment: CDR1 SGHNT and CDR2 YYREEE (reference sequence). As DNA, the CDR3 is TGTGCCAGCAGCCTGCAAAGCCGGGGGGCGGATACGCAGTATTTT. Amino acid sequence: CASSLQSRGADTQYF.

The rearrangement links TRBV11-2 to TRBJ2-7; perhaps TRBD2 as D (5 bases). In germline, CDR1 is SGHAT, CDR2 FQNNGV. This CDR3 contains 13 residues. V lost 8 bases to trimming and J lost 3 bases, with 14 bases between them. DNA for the CDR3: TGTGCCAGCTCGGCAAGCGGCGGCTACGAGCAGTACTTC. Amino acids: CASSASGGYEQYF.

This rearrangement joins TRBV28 to TRBJ1-1; the match to TRBD1 covers 7 bases. CDR1 and CDR2 (germline): MDHEN, SYDVKM. This CDR3 comprises 12 residues. V trimming: 1 base; J trimming: 9 bases; junction bases outside the gene matches: 2. The CDR3 loop is CASSLFRGKAFF. Here the CDR3 DNA reads TGTGCCAGCAGTTTATTCAGGGGGAAAGCTTTCTTT.

The chain recombines TRBV7-2 with TRBJ1-1, with 8 bases that match TRBD1. With 2 bases clipped from V and 1 base from J, the junction kept 9 bases outside the gene matches. Germline CDR1 is SGHTA and CDR2 is FQGNSA. The CDR3 length is 17 residues. The CDR3 bases are TGTGCCAGCAGCTTAACAGGTGGCGGGACAGGGAACACTGAAGCTTTCTTT. It codes for CASSLTGGGTGNTEAFF.